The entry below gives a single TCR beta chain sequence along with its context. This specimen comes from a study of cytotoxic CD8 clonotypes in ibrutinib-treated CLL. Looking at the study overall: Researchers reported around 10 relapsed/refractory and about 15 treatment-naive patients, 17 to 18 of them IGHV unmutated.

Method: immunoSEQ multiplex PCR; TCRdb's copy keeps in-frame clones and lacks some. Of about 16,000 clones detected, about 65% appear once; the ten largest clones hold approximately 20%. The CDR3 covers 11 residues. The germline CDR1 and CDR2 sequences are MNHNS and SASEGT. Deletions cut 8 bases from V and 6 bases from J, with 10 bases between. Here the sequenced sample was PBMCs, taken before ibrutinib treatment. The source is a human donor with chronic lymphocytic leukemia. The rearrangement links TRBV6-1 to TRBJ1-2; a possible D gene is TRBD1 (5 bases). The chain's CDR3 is CASGLGDGYTF. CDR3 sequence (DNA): TGTGCCAGCGGCCTAGGGGATGGCTACACCTTC.